The next 18 T cell receptor beta chains were all read from a single sample in a study of OX40 agonist ivuxolimab in advanced cancers. Sequencing was performed with immunoSEQ multiplex PCR; in TCRdb, only in-frame clones are kept and a portion is missing. The sample includes more than 25,000 clones, around 86% of them seen just once. Sequencing used CD4+ or CD8+ T cells sorted from blood, obtained in a trial of the OX40 agonist ivuxolimab. Every receptor here comes from an adult with an advanced solid tumor such as melanoma, head and neck, liver or kidney cancer.

The J gene is TRBJ2-7, the V gene TRBV29-1, with 12 bases matching TRBD1. Germline V gives CDR1 SQVTM, CDR2 ANQGSEA. V shed 4 bases and J 4 bases; nucleotides not matched to a gene: 8. The CDR3 has 15 residues. In nucleotides, the CDR3 is TGCAGCGTTGGATTTCGGGACAGGGGGCGATACGAGCAGTACTTC. Translating gives CSVGFRDRGRYEQYF.

The chain combines TRBV14 with TRBJ2-2; TRBD1 might be the D (6 bases). Trimming took 2 bases from V and 3 from J, leaving 13 bases between them. Germline V gene lookup returns CDR1 SGHDN and CDR2 FVKESK. The CDR3 is made up of 16 amino acids. The CDR3 region has the DNA TGTGCCAGCAGCCAATTCTACAGGGTGGACACCGGGGAGCTGTTTTTT. Its protein product is CASSQFYRVDTGELFF. The variable domain in full, with the rest retrieved from reference TRBV14 and TRBJ2-2, is EAGVTQFPSHSVIEKGQTVTLRCDPISGHDNLYWYRRVMGKEIKFLLHFVKESKQDESGMPNNRFLAERTGGTYSTLKVQPAELEDSGVYFCASSQFYRVDTGELFFGEGSRLTVL.

The gene calls are TRBV7-9 and TRBJ1-2, with a tentative D call TRBD1 (6 bases). Trimming shortened V by 4 bases and J by 6 bases, and 21 bases separated the two germline ends. The CDR3 covers 16 residues. CDR1 SEHNR and CDR2 FQNEAQ come from the germline V gene (reference sequence). CDR3 nucleotide sequence: TGTGCCAGCAGCTCCCGGGACACGGAGCCCCATCATGGCTACACCTTC. The encoded protein is CASSSRDTEPHHGYTF.

CDR3 region: CATSREQWDLQWEQFF. The DNA of the CDR3 is TGTGCCACCAGCAGAGAGCAGTGGGACTTACAATGGGAGCAGTTCTTC. This chain links TRBV15 with TRBJ2-1; tentatively, D is TRBD2 (6 bases). The V gene lost 0 bases and the J gene lost 10 bases, with 19 bases spanning the gap. The length of the CDR3 is 16 residues. The V gene's germline CDR1 is LNHNV and CDR2 YYDKDF (reference sequence). The variable domain in full, completed from reference TRBV15 and TRBJ2-1, reads DAMVIQNPRYQVTQFGKPVTLSCSQTLNHNVMYWYQQKSSQAPKLLFHYYDKDFNNEADTPDNFQSRRPNTSFCFLDIRSPGLGDTAMYLCATSREQWDLQWEQFFGPGTRLTVL.

This clone was seen a single time. This sequence joins TRBV7-9 and TRBJ2-3, with 8 bases fitting TRBD1. This CDR3 contains 16 residues. From germline, CDR1 is SEHNR and CDR2 FQNEAQ (reference sequence). V dropped 5 bases and J dropped 4; count of bases not matched to a gene: 11. The CDR3 spells CASSTTRGQGADTQYF. CDR3 sequence (DNA): TGTGCCAGCAGCACCACCCGAGGACAGGGAGCAGATACGCAGTATTTT.

The chain has TRBV11-3 and TRBJ2-7; D ambiguous. V lost 1 base, J lost 2 bases, and 12 bases lay in between. CDR3 length: 15 residues. From germline, CDR1 is SGHNT and CDR2 YENEEA. CDR3 residues: CASSLVAQAPYEQYF. The CDR3 DNA sequence: TGTGCCAGCAGCTTAGTCGCGCAGGCCCCCTACGAGCAGTACTTC.

The chain uses TRBV10-2 and TRBJ1-5, with D uncertain. CDR3 length: 11 amino acids. In germline, CDR1 is WSHSY, CDR2 SAAADI. Trimming took off 8 bases at V and 11 bases at J, with 13 bases between the two ends. DNA of the CDR3: TGCGCCAGCGGACCATCTGGGACCCAGCATTTT. This codes for CASGPSGTQHF.

CDR3 in amino acids: CASSPRASEGGNTQYF. CDR3 DNA: TGTGCCAGCAGCCCCAGAGCTAGCGAGGGGGGTAATACGCAGTATTTT. J is TRBJ2-3 and V is TRBV7-9; D may be TRBD1 or TRBD2 (6 bases each). The CDR3 consists of 16 residues. V shed 5 bases and J shed 7 bases, with 22 bases lying between them. Germline assignment: CDR1 SEHNR and CDR2 FQNEAQ (reference sequence).

The chain combines TRBV4-1 with TRBJ1-4, with 10 bases matching TRBD1. V trimming: 1 base; J trimming: 10 bases; junction bases outside the gene matches: 6. The CDR3 loop spans 15 amino acids. CDR1 MGHRA and CDR2 YSYEKL come from the germline V gene. CDR3 amino acids: CASSQAGTGDPKLFF. DNA of the CDR3: TGCGCCAGCAGCCAAGCCGGGACAGGGGACCCAAAACTGTTTTTT.

The chain carries TRBV15 and TRBJ1-2; D perhaps matches TRBD1 (5 bases). The germline CDR1 and CDR2 sequences are LNHNV and YYDKDF (reference sequence). The CDR3 has 15 amino acids. V was clipped by 1 base and J by 8 bases, with 17 bases between them. The CDR3 sequence: CATSRAYPGEGGYTF. CDR3 in DNA: TGTGCCACCAGCAGAGCCTACCCGGGGGAGGGCGGCTACACCTTC. Full variable domain (remainder filled in from reference TRBV15 and TRBJ1-2): DAMVIQNPRYQVTQFGKPVTLSCSQTLNHNVMYWYQQKSSQAPKLLFHYYDKDFNNEADTPDNFQSRRPNTSFCFLDIRSPGLGDTAMYLCATSRAYPGEGGYTFGSGTRLTVV.

The J gene is TRBJ2-2, the V gene TRBV6-4; D gene uncertain. V lost 0 bases and J lost 0, with 8 bases in between. This CDR3 has 16 residues. The V gene's germline CDR1 is MRHNA and CDR2 SNTAGT. Written as DNA, the CDR3 is TGTGCCAGCAGTGACTCGATGGATGCGAACACCGGGGAGCTGTTTTTT. This codes for CASSDSMDANTGELFF.

The gene calls are TRBV30 and TRBJ2-2; 9 bases align to TRBD2. The trim removed 3 bases at V and 6 bases at J, leaving 2 bases unmatched. This CDR3 is built from 13 residues. Germline CDR1 and CDR2: GTSNPN and SVGIG (reference sequence). CDR3 coding DNA: TGTGCCTGGAGAGCGGGAGGTGCCGGGGAGCTGTTTTTT. Translating gives CAWRAGGAGELFF.

The chain has TRBV28 and TRBJ1-2; D remains unclear. The germline V gene has CDR1 MDHEN and CDR2 SYDVKM. Trimming left V 3 bases short and J 8 bases short, with 13 bases between. This CDR3 is 13 amino acids long. The CDR3 loop is CASSLSFEDGYTF. The CDR3 DNA reads as TGTGCCAGCAGTTTGAGTTTCGAGGACGGCTACACCTTC.

The chain combines TRBV10-2 with TRBJ2-1; no clear D. V was cut by 2 bases and J by 5 bases, with 7 bases left in between. This CDR3 spans 13 amino acids. Germline V gene data show CDR1 as WSHSY and CDR2 as SAAADI. Here the CDR3 reads CASSENLNNEQFF. DNA for the CDR3: TGCGCCAGCAGTGAGAACCTGAACAATGAGCAGTTCTTC.

The V gene is TRBV6-5, the J gene TRBJ1-2; 7 bases line up with TRBD1. J lost 4 bases, V lost 0 bases, and 2 bases had no gene match. This CDR3 has 14 residues. The germline V gene encodes CDR1 MNHEY and CDR2 SVGAGI. CDR3 in amino acids: CASSYSGTAYGYTF. The CDR3 nucleotides read TGTGCCAGCAGTTACTCGGGGACAGCCTATGGCTACACCTTC.

J is TRBJ2-7 and V is TRBV30, with D possibly matching TRBD2 (5 bases). There are 16 residues in the CDR3. Trimming removed 1 base from V and 2 bases from J, with 18 bases in between. CDR1 is GTSNPN and CDR2 is SVGIG in the germline V gene (reference sequence). This CDR3 reads CAWSAYLRLNTYEQYF. As DNA, the CDR3 is TGTGCCTGGAGTGCCTACCTTAGACTAAACACCTACGAGCAGTACTTC.

The chain uses TRBV6-5 and TRBJ1-1, with D possibly being TRBD1 (5 bases). Germline CDR1 reads MNHEY; CDR2 reads SVGAGI. The V gene lost 2 bases and the J gene lost 11 bases, with 21 bases spanning the gap. CDR3 size: 15 residues. CDR3 DNA sequence: TGTGCCAGCAGTTACGGGCCGGGGACGTCTCTTTTGGCTTTCTTT. Its translation: CASSYGPGTSLLAFF.

In this sample, this clone turned up a few times. The J gene is TRBJ2-7, the V gene TRBV27; maybe TRBD2 (7 bases). The V gene lost 8 bases and the J gene lost 5 bases, with 22 bases spanning the gap. The germline CDR1 and CDR2 sequences are MNHEY and SMNVEV (reference sequence). This CDR3 is built from 15 residues. The CDR3 DNA is TGTGCCAGCTCTCCGGGGGCGGGAGCCTGGGACGAGCAGTACTTC. Protein product: CASSPGAGAWDEQYF.